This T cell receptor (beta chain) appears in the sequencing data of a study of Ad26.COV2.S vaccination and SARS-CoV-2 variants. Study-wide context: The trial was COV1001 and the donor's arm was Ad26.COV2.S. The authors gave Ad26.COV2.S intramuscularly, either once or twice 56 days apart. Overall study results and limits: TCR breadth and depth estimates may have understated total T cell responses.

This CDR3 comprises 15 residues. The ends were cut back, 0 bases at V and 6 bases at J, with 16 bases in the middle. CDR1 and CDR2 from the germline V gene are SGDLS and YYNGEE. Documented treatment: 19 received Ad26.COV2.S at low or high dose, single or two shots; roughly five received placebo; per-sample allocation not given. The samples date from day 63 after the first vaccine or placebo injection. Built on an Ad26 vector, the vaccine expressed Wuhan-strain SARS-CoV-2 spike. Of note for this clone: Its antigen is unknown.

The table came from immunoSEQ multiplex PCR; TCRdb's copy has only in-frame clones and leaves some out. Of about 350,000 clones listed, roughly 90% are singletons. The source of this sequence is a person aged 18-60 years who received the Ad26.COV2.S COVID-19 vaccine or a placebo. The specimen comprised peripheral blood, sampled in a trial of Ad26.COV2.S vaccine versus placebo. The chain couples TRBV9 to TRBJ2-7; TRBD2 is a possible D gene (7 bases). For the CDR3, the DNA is TGTGCCAGCAGCGTAGCTGGGGGGGCTAATAGCGAGCAGTACTTC. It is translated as CASSVAGGANSEQYF.